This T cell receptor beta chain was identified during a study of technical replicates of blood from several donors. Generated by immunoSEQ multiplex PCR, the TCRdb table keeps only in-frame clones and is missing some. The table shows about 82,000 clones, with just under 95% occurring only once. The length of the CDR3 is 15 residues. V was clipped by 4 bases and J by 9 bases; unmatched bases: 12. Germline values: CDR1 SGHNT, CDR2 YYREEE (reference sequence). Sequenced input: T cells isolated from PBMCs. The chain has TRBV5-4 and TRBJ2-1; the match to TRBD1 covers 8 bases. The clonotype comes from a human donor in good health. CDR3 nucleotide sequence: TGTGCCAGCAGCCCGCAGGGACAGGAGGTGGGTGAGCAGTTCTTC. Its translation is CASSPQGQEVGEQFF.